This T cell receptor beta chain was found in a study of blood T cells in healthy people across ages. Overall study findings and caveats: PBMC samples, being unsorted, prevented any conclusive comparison of naive and antigen-experienced cells.

Combining a sample-barcoded 5' primer with a J-beta primer mix, a second PCR ran for roughly 6 to 11 cycles. Any given sample supplied a minimum of 2.5 million CDR3-containing paired-end reads. Via MiXCR, TCRdb re-called the 5' RACE reads, giving one row per CDR3 protein. The repertoire holds approximately 400,000 distinct CDR3 sequences, with over 45% as singletons. The CDR3 spans 16 residues. Germline V CDR1 and CDR2: KGHDR, SFDVKD. The V gene lost 0 bases and the J gene lost 1 base, with 12 bases spanning the gap. Extraction yielded at least 6 micrograms of total RNA per sample. In the case of this clonotype: What it binds is unknown.

The V gene is TRBV24-1, the J gene TRBJ2-7; either TRBD1 or TRBD2 may fit D (6 bases each). This sequence was found in a man in his sixties in good health. The sequencing input was blood. CDR3 amino acids: CATSDLRGLDSYEQYF. In DNA form, the CDR3 reads TGTGCCACCAGTGATTTGCGGGGGCTTGATTCCTACGAGCAGTACTTC.